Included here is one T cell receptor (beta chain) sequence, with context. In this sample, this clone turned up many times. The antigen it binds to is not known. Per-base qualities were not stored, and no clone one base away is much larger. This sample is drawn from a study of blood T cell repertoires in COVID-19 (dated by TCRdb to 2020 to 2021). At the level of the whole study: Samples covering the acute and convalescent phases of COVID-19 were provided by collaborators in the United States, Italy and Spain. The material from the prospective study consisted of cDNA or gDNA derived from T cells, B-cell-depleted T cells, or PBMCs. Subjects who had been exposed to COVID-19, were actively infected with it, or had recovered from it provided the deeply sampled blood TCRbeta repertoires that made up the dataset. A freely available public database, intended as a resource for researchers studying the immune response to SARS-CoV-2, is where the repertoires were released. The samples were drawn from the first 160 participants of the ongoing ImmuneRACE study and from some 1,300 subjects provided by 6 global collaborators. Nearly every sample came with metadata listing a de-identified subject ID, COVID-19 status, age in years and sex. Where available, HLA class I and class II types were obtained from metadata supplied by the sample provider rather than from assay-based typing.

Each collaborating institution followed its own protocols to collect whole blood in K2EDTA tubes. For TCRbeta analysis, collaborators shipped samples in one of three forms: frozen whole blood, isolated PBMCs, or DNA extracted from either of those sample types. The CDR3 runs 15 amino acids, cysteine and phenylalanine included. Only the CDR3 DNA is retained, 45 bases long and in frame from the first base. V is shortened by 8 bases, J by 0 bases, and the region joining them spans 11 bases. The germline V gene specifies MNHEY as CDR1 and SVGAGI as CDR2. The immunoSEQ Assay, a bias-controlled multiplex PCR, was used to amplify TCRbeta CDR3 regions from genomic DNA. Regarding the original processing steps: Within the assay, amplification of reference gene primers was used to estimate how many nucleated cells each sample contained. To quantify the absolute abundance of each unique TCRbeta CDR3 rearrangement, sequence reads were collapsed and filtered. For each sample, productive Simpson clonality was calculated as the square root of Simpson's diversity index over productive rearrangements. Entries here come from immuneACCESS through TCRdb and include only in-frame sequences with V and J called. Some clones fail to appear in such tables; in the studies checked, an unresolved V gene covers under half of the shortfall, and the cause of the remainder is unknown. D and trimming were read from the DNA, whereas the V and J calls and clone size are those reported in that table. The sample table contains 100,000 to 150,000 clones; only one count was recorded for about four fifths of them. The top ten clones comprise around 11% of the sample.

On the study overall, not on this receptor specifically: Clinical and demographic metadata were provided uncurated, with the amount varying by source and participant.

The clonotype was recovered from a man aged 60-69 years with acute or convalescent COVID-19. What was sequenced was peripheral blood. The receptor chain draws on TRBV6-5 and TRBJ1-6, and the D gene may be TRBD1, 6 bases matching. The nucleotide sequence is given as TGTGCCAGCCGGACAGCGAGCTCCTATAATTCACCCCTCCACTTT. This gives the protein CASRTASSYNSPLHF.